The source of this T cell receptor beta chain is a study of cytomegalovirus exposure and HLA in healthy donors. Study information: From donors who were HLA-typed, an early data release held 75 million to 85 million unique TCRs.

It was with 60 Vbeta and 13 Jbeta primers that the PCR ran. The protocol was immunoSEQ multiplex PCR, while the TCRdb copy is restricted to in-frame clones and leaves out a portion. The sample has about 160,000 clones; approximately 84% are singletons. Germline lookup yields CDR1 WSHSY and CDR2 SAAADI. V gave up 7 bases and J gave up 4 bases; unmatched junction bases: 9. This CDR3 is built from 16 residues. This receptor was identified in a middle-aged woman in good health and CMV-seropositive. The V call is TRBV10-2, the J call TRBJ2-1; 11 bases are shared with TRBD2. The sequenced sample consisted of PBMCs. CDR3: CASTTALAGGYNEQFF. CDR3 sequence (DNA): TGCGCCAGCACCACAGCTCTAGCGGGGGGATACAATGAGCAGTTCTTC.